Below, one T cell receptor (beta chain) is given with its context. Libraries were prepared by immunoSEQ multiplex PCR; TCRdb keeps only in-frame clonotypes and omits some of them. Of about 40,000 clones in the sample, 80% to 95% were seen once. The data were obtained in a study of control samples from healthy donors and cancer patients. This CDR3 comprises 15 residues. CDR1 SGHNT and CDR2 YYREEE come from the germline V gene (reference sequence). V lost 4 bases, J lost 1 base, and 11 bases lay in between. The J gene is TRBJ2-2, the V gene TRBV5-4; D not resolved. The TCR comes from a woman aged 50 to 60 in good health. Material: blood. CDR3 protein: CASSRRDMNTGELFF. The DNA for the CDR3 is TGTGCCAGCAGCCGAAGGGATATGAACACCGGGGAGCTGTTTTTT. Full variable domain (missing parts from reference TRBV5-4 and TRBJ2-2): ETGVTQSPTHLIKTRGQQVTLRCSSQSGHNTVSWYQQALGQGPQFIFQYYREEENGRGNFPPRFSGLQFPNYSSELNVNALELDDSALYLCASSRRDMNTGELFFGEGSRLTVL.